The 30 T cell receptor beta chains presented below share a single source sample, sequenced in a study of cytomegalovirus exposure and HLA in healthy donors. PCR employed 60 Vbeta and 13 Jbeta primers. The assay was immunoSEQ multiplex PCR, and TCRdb's table has in-frame clones only and misses some. The data hold about 120,000 clones, with about 75% observed a single time. The sample taken for sequencing was PBMCs. The receptor set was obtained from a woman aged 35 to 49 in good health and CMV-seropositive.

V and J are TRBV28 and TRBJ1-1, with D possibly TRBD1 on 5 matching bases. Trimming cost V 0 bases and J 4 bases, with 9 bases left between them. The CDR3 totals 14 residues. Germline values: CDR1 MDHEN, CDR2 SYDVKM. CDR3: CASSLWQGLTEAFF. DNA for the CDR3: TGTGCCAGCAGTTTATGGCAGGGACTCACTGAAGCTTTCTTT.

J is TRBJ1-4 and V is TRBV5-8, with 10 bases lining up with TRBD1. The length of the CDR3 is 13 residues. Per the germline V gene, CDR1 is SGHTS and CDR2 is YDEGEE. After removal of 3 bases from V and 7 bases from J, the junction contained 0 bases not matched to a gene. The CDR3 spells CASSWDRGEKLFF. The CDR3, as DNA: TGTGCCAGCAGCTGGGACAGGGGTGAAAAACTGTTTTTT.

The chain uses TRBV7-9 and TRBJ1-2, with TRBD1 as a possible D gene (5 bases). Per the germline V gene, CDR1 is SEHNR and CDR2 is FQNEAQ (reference sequence). The V gene lost 3 bases and the J gene lost 2 bases, with 13 bases spanning the gap. This CDR3 region has 15 residues. CDR3 in amino acids: CASSFNPGENYGYTF. The CDR3 bases are TGTGCCAGCAGCTTCAACCCGGGGGAAAACTATGGCTACACCTTC.

This chain links TRBV29-1 with TRBJ2-7; 7 bases are shared with TRBD1. The germline V gene encodes CDR1 SQVTM and CDR2 ANQGSEA. The CDR3 runs 13 residues. The V segment lost 4 bases and the J segment 2 bases; nucleotides outside the gene matches: 5. CDR3 sequence (DNA): TGCAGCGTTGTTCAGGGACAGCCCTACGAGCAGTACTTC. It encodes CSVVQGQPYEQYF.

The V and J genes are TRBV7-2 and TRBJ1-1; D is unresolved. CDR1 is SGHTA and CDR2 is FQGNSA in the germline V gene. Trimming cost V 2 bases and J 1 base, with 17 bases left between them. The CDR3 contains 17 residues. The CDR3 reads CASSLIPTGSANTEAFF. The CDR3 nucleotides are TGTGCCAGCAGCTTAATACCGACGGGTTCCGCGAACACTGAAGCTTTCTTT.

Only a few counts were recorded for this clone. This sequence joins TRBV25-1 and TRBJ1-2; 7 bases align to TRBD1. This CDR3 contains 14 residues. J gave up 1 base and V 2 bases, and 1 base lay outside the gene matches. Germline-derived CDR1 and CDR2 are MGHDK and SYGVNS. This chain's CDR3 is CASSEDRVNYGYTF. CDR3 sequence (DNA): TGTGCCAGCAGTGAAGACAGGGTTAACTATGGCTACACCTTC.

V gene TRBV4-1 combines with J gene TRBJ2-7, with 9 positions matching TRBD2. The junction had 11 bases not matched to a gene; V was cut back by 1 base and J by 7 bases. Germline V lookup: CDR1 MGHRA, CDR2 YSYEKL. CDR3 length: 16 amino acids. CDR3 coding DNA: TGCGCCAGCAGCCAAGGATCGGGACTAGCCGCCTGGGAGCAGTACTTC. It specifies CASSQGSGLAAWEQYF.

The V and J genes are TRBV30 and TRBJ2-7; D gene unclear. The CDR3 contains 12 residues. With 6 bases removed from V and 2 bases from J, the gap between germline ends came to 11 bases. The germline CDR1 and CDR2 sequences are GTSNPN and SVGIG (reference sequence). The CDR3 DNA is TGTGCCTGCGCCAATGAGGCCTACGAGCAGTACTTC. Translating it yields CACANEAYEQYF.

The chain recombines TRBV7-9 with TRBJ1-1; D remains unclear. Germline V gives CDR1 SEHNR, CDR2 FQNEAQ (reference sequence). Trimming removed 5 bases at V and 6 bases at J, with 13 bases between. This CDR3 region has 13 residues. The chain's CDR3 is CASSPMGGSEAFF. The DNA of the CDR3 is TGTGCCAGCAGCCCAATGGGAGGGTCTGAAGCTTTCTTT.

This chain joins TRBV9 and TRBJ1-4; D is undetermined. The germline V gene has CDR1 SGDLS and CDR2 YYNGEE. This CDR3 has 16 amino acids. V gave up 2 bases and J gave up 0 bases, with 11 bases separating them. CDR3: CASSVSFVATNEKLFF. The CDR3 bases are TGTGCCAGCAGCGTGAGCTTCGTTGCAACTAATGAAAAACTGTTTTTT.

This clone was seen more than once but under ten times. This rearrangement joins TRBV4-3 to TRBJ1-2; TRBD1 is a possible D gene (5 bases). V was cut by 0 bases and J by 5 bases, with 16 bases left in between. This CDR3 contains 16 residues. Germline values: CDR1 LGHNA, CDR2 YSLEER. The CDR3 reads CASSQDNGGVGYGYTF. DNA for the CDR3: TGCGCCAGCAGCCAAGATAACGGGGGTGTGGGGTATGGCTACACCTTC.

The chain is built from TRBV7-8 and TRBJ2-7; a weak D match, TRBD2 (5 bases). Trimming shortened V by 4 bases and J by 5 bases, and 15 bases separated the two germline ends. This CDR3 has 14 amino acids. Germline V gene sequence: CDR1 SGHVS, CDR2 FQNEAQ. The CDR3 DNA follows: TGTGCCAGCAGCTCTGAGAGGGAGAAGGACGAGCAGTACTTC. Its translation: CASSSEREKDEQYF. Combining the CDR3 with reference TRBV7-8 and TRBJ2-7 gives the whole variable domain GAGVSQSPRYKVAKRGQDVALRCDPISGHVSLFWYQQALGQGPEFLTYFQNEAQLDKSGLPSDRFFAERPEGSVSTLKIQRTQQEDSAVYLCASSSEREKDEQYFGPGTRLTVT.

The CDR3 loop is CASSSPGTVGTETQYF. The CDR3 DNA follows: TGTGCCAGCAGTTCCCCCGGGACAGTGGGGACGGAGACCCAGTACTTC. V is TRBV28 and J is TRBJ2-5; 7 nucleotides match TRBD1. The germline CDR1 and CDR2 sequences are MDHEN and SYDVKM. This CDR3 has 16 residues. Unmatched junction bases numbered 13, after V lost 4 bases and J lost 5 bases. The complete variable domain, with remaining parts taken from reference TRBV28 and TRBJ2-5, reads DVKVTQSSRYLVKRTGEKVFLECVQDMDHENMFWYRQDPGLGLRLIYFSYDVKMKEKGDIPEGYSVSREKKERFSLILESASTNQTSMYLCASSSPGTVGTETQYFGPGTRLLVL.

This clone was picked up many times. The chain employs TRBV7-6 and TRBJ2-6; a weak D match, TRBD1 (5 bases). CDR3 length equals 16 residues. Trimming took off 10 bases at V and 1 base at J, with 17 bases between the two ends. Germline assignment: CDR1 SGHVS and CDR2 FNYEAQ. For the CDR3, the DNA is TGTGCCATCGTGGCAGGGCAACTTTCTGGGGCCAACGTCCTGACTTTC. Its translation is CAIVAGQLSGANVLTF.

The chain links TRBV27 to TRBJ2-7; 7 bases map to TRBD1. Germline V lookup: CDR1 MNHEY, CDR2 SMNVEV (reference sequence). The V and J ends lost 3 bases and 3 bases, in that order; junction bases with no gene match: 8. This CDR3 region has 15 residues. CDR3 residues: CASSFPGAGGYEQYF. The CDR3 nucleotides are TGTGCCAGCAGTTTCCCCGGTGCAGGGGGCTACGAGCAGTACTTC.

This chain links TRBV5-1 with TRBJ2-3, with 14 bases fitting TRBD2. In germline, CDR1 is SGHRS, CDR2 YFSETQ. This CDR3 has 17 residues. V shed 3 bases and J 4 bases; nucleotides not matched to a gene: 7. CDR3 sequence: CASSSPGTSGSADTQYF. The CDR3 nucleotides are TGCGCCAGCAGCTCCCCAGGGACTAGCGGGAGCGCAGATACGCAGTATTTT.

With regard to this clone: Other DNA sequences from this sample encode an identical CDR3 as well. This sequence joins TRBV7-2 and TRBJ1-5, with D tentatively TRBD1 (5 bases). V was pared by 1 base and J by 0 bases, with 10 bases between. CDR1 is SGHTA, CDR2 FQGNSA, per germline. The CDR3 extends over 16 amino acids. CDR3 nucleotide sequence: TGTGCCAGCAGCTTAGTCGGGGGGAATAGCAATCAGCCCCAGCATTTT. It specifies CASSLVGGNSNQPQHF.

V is TRBV29-1 and J is TRBJ2-5; D might be TRBD2 (6 bases). Between the trimmed V and J ends, which lost 1 base and 0 bases, there was a span of 18 bases. Germline V gene lookup returns CDR1 SQVTM and CDR2 ANQGSEA. The CDR3 consists of 17 residues. CDR3 region: CSVEGMRGEMYQETQYF. In DNA, the CDR3 is TGCAGCGTTGAAGGCATGCGGGGAGAGATGTACCAAGAGACCCAGTACTTC. Using reference TRBV29-1 and TRBJ2-5 for the parts outside the CDR3, the full variable domain is SAVISQKPSRDICQRGTSLTIQCQVDSQVTMMFWYRQQPGQSLTLIATANQGSEATYESGFVIDKFPISRPNLTFSTLTVSNMSPEDSSIYLCSVEGMRGEMYQETQYFGPGTRLLVL.

The gene calls are TRBV29-1 and TRBJ2-7; perhaps TRBD1 as D (5 bases). V was cut by 1 base and J by 4 bases, with 8 bases left in between. This CDR3 has 12 amino acids. Germline CDR1 SQVTM, CDR2 ANQGSEA. The CDR3 sequence is CSVEGQGYEQYF. For the CDR3, the DNA is TGCAGCGTTGAAGGCCAGGGATACGAGCAGTACTTC.

This clone was picked up one time. This chain connects TRBV29-1 to TRBJ2-1; 8 nucleotides match TRBD1. The V gene end was trimmed by 5 bases and the J gene end by 10 bases; junction bases not matched to a gene: 7. The CDR3 is made up of 12 amino acids. Germline V gene sequence: CDR1 SQVTM, CDR2 ANQGSEA. The CDR3 DNA reads as TGCAGCGTTCAGGGGGCAGTAGCCGAGCAGTTCTTC. Its translation is CSVQGAVAEQFF.

This clone was seen more than once but under ten times. CDR3 region: CSVGSGQGNTIYF. The CDR3 DNA is TGCAGCGTTGGGTCAGGGCAAGGAAACACCATATATTTT. This sequence joins TRBV29-1 and TRBJ1-3, with D tentatively TRBD1 (5 bases). The CDR3 totals 13 residues. The germline V gene encodes CDR1 SQVTM and CDR2 ANQGSEA. V lost 4 bases and J 4 bases, leaving 11 bases between the germline ends.

The chain uses TRBV7-2 and TRBJ2-7; tentative D call: TRBD1 (5 bases). The CDR3 is made up of 16 amino acids. The V end lost 1 base, the J end lost 3 bases, and 16 bases lay between the germline ends. The germline V gene has CDR1 SGHTA and CDR2 FQGNSA. The CDR3 DNA sequence: TGTGCCAGCAGCTTAGGATGGGGCAGGGAAGTCTACGAGCAGTACTTC. Protein: CASSLGWGREVYEQYF.

With respect to this clone: The junction differs from germline at one of its ends, possibly a read error. This chain links TRBV7-9 with TRBJ1-1; D call uncertain. CDR1 and CDR2 (germline): SEHNR, FQNEAQ (reference sequence). This CDR3 is built from 12 residues. The CDR3 is CSSSLSGREAFF. The CDR3 DNA follows: TGTTCCAGCAGCTTAAGCGGGAGAGAAGCTTTCTTT.

This clone has only one observation. The chain combines TRBV11-3 with TRBJ1-1; 11 bases are shared with TRBD1. The CDR3 has 16 residues. With 3 bases clipped from V and 4 bases from J, the junction kept 7 bases outside the gene matches. The germline CDR1 and CDR2 sequences are SGHNT and YENEEA. CDR3 nucleotide sequence: TGTGCCAGCAGCTTTGGACAGGGGGCAGGCGGCACTGAAGCTTTCTTT. It yields the protein CASSFGQGAGGTEAFF. Together with reference TRBV11-3 and TRBJ1-1, the CDR3 gives the full variable domain: EAGVVQSPRYKIIEKKQPVAFWCNPISGHNTLYWYLQNLGQGPELLIRYENEEAVDDSQLPKDRFSAERLKGVDSTLKIQPAELGDSAVYLCASSFGQGAGGTEAFFGQGTRLTVV.

This chain uses TRBV19 with TRBJ2-2; D perhaps matches TRBD1 (5 bases). The CDR3 is made up of 14 amino acids. Trimming stripped 4 bases from V and 2 bases from J, with 8 bases between. Germline assignment: CDR1 LNHDA and CDR2 SQIVND (reference sequence). The CDR3 region is CASSNQGNTGELFF. The CDR3 nucleotides read TGTGCCAGTAGTAACCAGGGCAACACCGGGGAGCTGTTTTTT.

The rearrangement links TRBV11-2 to TRBJ2-7; D possibly corresponds to TRBD2 (5 bases). V dropped 4 bases and J dropped 7 bases, with 20 bases sitting between them. The germline V gene encodes CDR1 SGHAT and CDR2 FQNNGV. CDR3 length: 15 amino acids. The chain's CDR3 is CASSSSAGGVGEQYF. CDR3 nucleotide sequence: TGTGCCAGCAGCTCCTCCGCGGGCGGTGTTGGGGAGCAGTACTTC. Supplemented by reference TRBV11-2 and TRBJ2-7, the full variable domain reads EAGVAQSPRYKIIEKRQSVAFWCNPISGHATLYWYQQILGQGPKLLIQFQNNGVVDDSQLPKDRFSAERLKGVDSTLKIQPAKLEDSAVYLCASSSSAGGVGEQYFGPGTRLTVT.

This clone was detected once. This sequence joins TRBV4-3 and TRBJ2-7; 9 bases map to TRBD2. Per the germline V gene, CDR1 is LGHNA and CDR2 is YSLEER. Unmatched junction bases numbered 5, after V lost 8 bases and J lost 0 bases. The CDR3 runs to 14 residues. The CDR3 here is CASSSAGGSYEQYF. The DNA of the CDR3 is TGCGCCAGCTCTTCAGCGGGAGGCTCCTACGAGCAGTACTTC.

As to this clone: At the DNA level, this CDR3 is encoded by other sequences in the same sample as well. CDR3 nucleotide sequence: TGTGCCTGGAGTGTACGCGCGGTGAACACTGAAGCTTTCTTT. Its protein is CAWSVRAVNTEAFF. The V and J genes are TRBV30 and TRBJ1-1; D is ambiguous. Trimming took off 0 bases at V and 0 bases at J, with 8 bases between the two ends. The CDR3 runs to 14 residues. Germline CDR1 GTSNPN, CDR2 SVGIG (reference sequence). Combining the CDR3 with reference TRBV30 and TRBJ1-1 gives the whole variable domain SQTIHQWPATLVQPVGSPLSLECTVEGTSNPNLYWYRQAAGRGLQLLFYSVGIGQISSEVPQNLSASRPQDRQFILSSKKLLLSDSGFYLCAWSVRAVNTEAFFGQGTRLTVV.

This clone was seen once. V and J are TRBV27 and TRBJ1-1; D gene ambiguous. The CDR3 runs to 14 residues. With 5 bases removed from V and 5 bases from J, the gap between germline ends came to 15 bases. Germline CDR1 and CDR2: MNHEY and SMNVEV (reference sequence). In nucleotides, the CDR3 is TGTGCCAGCAGTCCCGGCCCAGCTAGGACTGAAGCTTTCTTT. This codes for CASSPGPARTEAFF.

Note on this clone: Germline and junction disagree at one end, which may indicate a read error. V usage is TRBV7-7 and J usage is TRBJ2-5; possibly TRBD1 for D (7 bases). There are 16 residues in the CDR3. Germline assignment: CDR1 SSHAT and CDR2 FNYEAQ (reference sequence). Written as DNA, the CDR3 is TGTGCTAGCAGCTTGGGCGGGACAGTTTTCCAAGAGACCCAGTACTTC. It codes for CASSLGGTVFQETQYF. Full variable domain (outside the CDR3, taken from reference TRBV7-7 and TRBJ2-5): GAGVSQSPRYKVTKRGQDVTLRCDPISSHATLYWYQQALGQGPEFLTYFNYEAQPDKSGLPSDRFSAERPEGSISTLTIQRTEQRDSAMYRCASSLGGTVFQETQYFGPGTRLLVL.